This TCR beta chain was retrieved from a study of blood T cells in healthy people across ages. Next came a second PCR, run for about 7 to 12 cycles, which used a sample-barcoded 5' primer along with a J-beta primer mix. TCRdb re-derived calls from the 5' RACE reads in MiXCR, one entry per CDR3 protein. This table holds approximately 690,000 distinct CDR3 sequences, roughly 53% found once. The CDR3 contains 17 residues. The trim removed 1 base at V and 7 bases at J, leaving 11 bases unmatched. Germline CDR1 and CDR2: SGHTA and FQGNSA. The sequence was collected from a man aged 55 to 70 in good health. The rearrangement links TRBV7-2 to TRBJ2-1; 9 bases are a match to TRBD2. The sequenced material came from blood. The CDR3 sequence is CASSLVGGGAVGNEQFF. CDR3 sequence (DNA): TGTGCCAGCAGCTTAGTGGGCGGGGGGGCCGTCGGGAATGAGCAGTTCTTC.